This T cell receptor beta chain emerged from a study of early T cells in non-severe SARS-CoV-2 infection. Trimming at V came to 8 bases and at J to 6 bases, leaving 7 bases not matched to a gene. The CDR3 is made up of 13 amino acids. Germline assignment: CDR1 MDHEN and CDR2 SYDVKM. TCRdb itself ran the 5' RACE reads through MiXCR, one entry per CDR3 protein. The sample includes tens of thousands of distinct CDR3 sequences, roughly 8% of them seen just once. This clonotype showed up many times. The V call is TRBV28, the J call TRBJ2-1, with 7 bases aligning to TRBD1. The specimen comprised whole blood, sampled at baseline. The source is an adult who was a healthcare worker with PCR-confirmed SARS-CoV-2 infection or an uninfected control (not recorded which). The CDR3 region is CASRDRVSNEQFF. The CDR3 nucleotides are TGTGCCAGCCGGGACAGAGTTAGCAATGAGCAGTTCTTC.